This T cell receptor beta chain was recorded in a study of early T cells in non-severe SARS-CoV-2 infection. For the study at large: Sequencing used unsorted whole-blood bulk RNA, so chains lack pairing.

Study-wide results and limits: Reliance on VDJdb matching favored anti-spike CD8 responses; private and CD4 specificities were missed.

The CDR3 extends over 13 amino acids. The germline V gene has CDR1 MNHNY and CDR2 SVGAGI (reference sequence). Between the trimmed V and J ends, which lost 5 bases and 14 bases, there was a span of 16 bases. Comment on this clonotype: Its antigen remains unidentified.

Researchers tagged individual cDNA molecules with unique molecular identifiers. One entry per CDR3 protein, called by TCRdb with MiXCR from the 5' RACE reads. The sample yields under 85,000 distinct CDR3 sequences, less than 15% seen once. This receptor was obtained from an adult who was a healthcare worker with PCR-confirmed SARS-CoV-2 infection or an uninfected control (not recorded which). The donor label of this sample is uncertain. This chain uses TRBV6-6 with TRBJ1-6; D is undetermined. Sequenced here: whole blood, sampled at baseline. CDR3 loop: CASSDGNRVTLHF. The CDR3, as DNA: TGTGCCAGCAGTGACGGAAACCGGGTAACCCTCCACTTT.